A single sample is the source of the 25 T cell receptor beta chains below, sequenced in a study of T cell responses to AZD1222 COVID-19 vaccine. Data came from immunoSEQ multiplex PCR; TCRdb stores just in-frame clones and leaves some out. The table lists more than 100,000 clones, about 90% of them singletons. The specimen comprised peripheral blood, sampled on day 0 of AZD1222 vaccination. All receptors come from an adult in good health.

This chain links TRBV24-1 with TRBJ2-3; possibly TRBD1 for D (6 bases). The CDR3 consists of 14 residues. V was shortened by 4 bases and J by 4 bases, with 11 bases between the two germline ends. CDR1 is KGHDR and CDR2 is SFDVKD in the germline V gene. The CDR3: CATSEFTGSDTQYF. The CDR3 DNA reads TGTGCCACCAGTGAGTTTACAGGGTCAGATACGCAGTATTTT.

The chain couples TRBV28 to TRBJ1-2; D is uncertain. This CDR3 has 13 amino acids. Germline-derived CDR1 and CDR2 are MDHEN and SYDVKM. Trimming removed 8 bases at V and 1 base at J, with 11 bases between. The CDR3 spells CASCGGSNYGYTF. The CDR3 coding sequence is TGTGCCAGCTGCGGCGGAAGTAACTATGGCTACACCTTC.

The chain carries TRBV29-1 and TRBJ2-3, with TRBD1 matching over 7 bases. The ends lost 3 bases at V and 3 bases at J; junction bases unmatched: 9. Germline V gene data show CDR1 as SQVTM and CDR2 as ANQGSEA. The CDR3 runs to 15 residues. CDR3 residues: CSVERDRERTDTQYF. As DNA, the CDR3 is TGCAGCGTTGAGAGAGACAGGGAGCGGACAGATACGCAGTATTTT.

The count of this clone is one. The chain couples TRBV5-6 to TRBJ1-2; perhaps TRBD1 as D (5 bases). With 4 bases removed from V and 0 bases from J, the gap between germline ends came to 7 bases. Germline V gives CDR1 SGHDT, CDR2 YYEEEE. The CDR3 has 13 amino acids. The CDR3 bases are TGTGCCAGCAGCCAGGGATCTAACTATGGCTACACCTTC. It specifies CASSQGSNYGYTF.

V and J are TRBV19 and TRBJ1-5; D unresolved. V lost 9 bases and J 0 bases, leaving 18 bases between the germline ends. Germline V gives CDR1 LNHDA, CDR2 SQIVND (reference sequence). The CDR3 runs to 16 residues. Written as DNA, the CDR3 is TGTGCCAGCGACACCGAAAACCTAAATAGCAATCAGCCCCAGCATTTT. Its translation is CASDTENLNSNQPQHF.

This sequence joins TRBV5-4 and TRBJ2-3; 11 positions match TRBD2. The CDR3 is 19 amino acids. CDR1 is SGHNT and CDR2 is YYREEE in the germline V gene (reference sequence). The J segment lost 3 bases and the V segment lost 0 bases, leaving 12 bases of the junction unmatched. CDR3 protein: CASSLDLLLAGDRTDTQYF. The CDR3, as DNA: TGTGCCAGCAGCTTGGATCTATTACTAGCGGGAGATAGGACAGATACGCAGTATTTT.

V and J are TRBV18 and TRBJ1-6, with D tentatively TRBD1 (5 bases). Germline V lookup: CDR1 KGHSH, CDR2 LQKENI. Trimming took 2 bases from V and 7 from J, leaving 15 bases between them. The CDR3 is made up of 16 amino acids. The chain's CDR3 is CASSPDPQQANSPLHF. The CDR3 DNA sequence: TGTGCCAGCTCACCAGATCCCCAACAGGCGAATTCACCCCTCCACTTT.

This rearrangement joins TRBV2 to TRBJ1-5; 7 nucleotides match TRBD1. Germline-derived CDR1 and CDR2 are SNHLY and FYNNEI. CDR3 length equals 16 residues. The trim removed 6 bases at V and 10 bases at J, leaving 18 bases unmatched. CDR3 amino acids: CASRPIAGTVGIPQHF. CDR3 nucleotides: TGTGCCAGCAGACCAATAGCAGGGACAGTGGGGATTCCCCAGCATTTT.

This chain links TRBV6-5 with TRBJ1-4; the match to TRBD1 covers 11 bases. CDR3 size: 16 residues. CDR1 MNHEY and CDR2 SVGAGI come from the germline V gene. V gave up 4 bases and J gave up 6 bases; unmatched junction bases: 7. The CDR3 DNA sequence: TGTGCCAGCAGTTCACTACCGGGACAGGGGGATGAAAAACTGTTTTTT. Amino acid sequence: CASSSLPGQGDEKLFF.

The chain employs TRBV5-6 and TRBJ1-2; 7 bases are shared with TRBD1. Germline lookup yields CDR1 SGHDT and CDR2 YYEEEE. With 3 bases clipped from V and 1 base from J, the junction kept 0 bases outside the gene matches. The CDR3 covers 13 residues. The CDR3 bases are TGTGCCAGCAGCTCAGGGGGTAACTATGGCTACACCTTC. Residues: CASSSGGNYGYTF.

The CDR3 sequence: CASRRGGGGADTQYF. CDR3 coding DNA: TGTGCCAGCAGGAGGGGAGGCGGGGGGGCAGATACGCAGTATTTT. V gene TRBV6-5 combines with J gene TRBJ2-3; 9 bases align to TRBD2. V was pared by 6 bases and J by 4 bases, with 8 bases of the junction left unmatched. Germline V gives CDR1 MNHEY, CDR2 SVGAGI. The CDR3 loop spans 15 amino acids.

The chain combines TRBV5-4 with TRBJ2-2; TRBD1 agrees at 9 bases. CDR3 length: 15 residues. The germline V gene has CDR1 SGHNT and CDR2 YYREEE (reference sequence). Trimming at V came to 4 bases and at J to 4 bases, leaving 5 bases not matched to a gene. The CDR3 DNA sequence: TGTGCCAGCAGCCCGGGACAGGGAGGCACCGGGGAGCTGTTTTTT. This encodes CASSPGQGGTGELFF. Filled out from reference TRBV5-4 and TRBJ2-2, the complete variable domain reads ETGVTQSPTHLIKTRGQQVTLRCSSQSGHNTVSWYQQALGQGPQFIFQYYREEENGRGNFPPRFSGLQFPNYSSELNVNALELDDSALYLCASSPGQGGTGELFFGEGSRLTVL.

V usage is TRBV24-1 and J usage is TRBJ2-1, with 7 nucleotides matching TRBD2. Germline CDR1 KGHDR, CDR2 SFDVKD. The CDR3 contains 15 residues. V was clipped by 1 base and J by 6 bases; unmatched bases: 5. CDR3 sequence (DNA): TGTGCCACCAGTGATTTCCGGACTAGTTCCAATGAGCAGTTCTTC. Protein sequence: CATSDFRTSSNEQFF.

This clone was seen more than once but under ten times. The same CDR3 also results from other DNA sequences found in this sample. The chain combines TRBV7-9 with TRBJ1-3; D is ambiguous. Trimming removed 4 bases at V and 4 bases at J, with 2 bases between. Germline V gene sequence: CDR1 SEHNR, CDR2 FQNEAQ (reference sequence). This CDR3 contains 11 residues. CDR3 sequence (DNA): TGTGCCAGCAGCTCGGGAAACACCATATATTTT. This encodes CASSSGNTIYF.

J is TRBJ2-7 and V is TRBV3-1 (or the pseudogene TRBV3-2), with TRBD1 matching 7 bases. V lost 1 base, J lost 4 bases, and 4 bases stayed unmatched. The CDR3 has 14 residues. CDR1 is LGHDT and CDR2 is YNNKEL in the germline V gene (reference sequence). This chain's CDR3 is CASSQGQGEYEQYF. As DNA, the CDR3 is TGTGCCAGCAGCCAAGGCCAGGGGGAATACGAGCAGTACTTC.

In this sample, this clone turned up once. The CDR3 sequence is CASSQFMGPYEQYF. Here the CDR3 DNA reads TGTGCCAGCAGCCAATTCATGGGTCCTTACGAGCAGTACTTC. The chain couples TRBV3-1 (or the pseudogene TRBV3-2) to TRBJ2-7; no firm D call. This CDR3 has 14 amino acids. Germline assignment: CDR1 LGHDT and CDR2 YNNKEL (reference sequence). V dropped 2 bases and J dropped 4 bases, with 12 bases sitting between them.

The chain has TRBV14 and TRBJ2-3, with 9 bases matching TRBD2. The V and J ends lost 3 bases and 4 bases, in that order; junction bases with no gene match: 2. This CDR3 region has 14 residues. The germline V gene encodes CDR1 SGHDN and CDR2 FVKESK. The CDR3 DNA reads as TGTGCCAGCAGCCAGGGACTAGCCCCAGATACGCAGTATTTT. Its protein is CASSQGLAPDTQYF.

This clone turned up a few times. The junction departs from the called germline gene at one end, perhaps through a read error. This chain links TRBV3-1 (or the pseudogene TRBV3-2) with TRBJ1-1; no clear D gene. The germline CDR1 and CDR2 sequences are LGHDT and YNNKEL (reference sequence). The length of the CDR3 is 17 residues. CDR3 DNA: TGTGCCAGCAGTCAAGGAAAGTGGGGAAAAAAACACACTGAAGCTTTCTTT. Translation gives CASSQGKWGKKHTEAFF.

This chain uses TRBV5-1 with TRBJ1-4; D not resolved. V shed 3 bases and J shed 5 bases, with 8 bases lying between them. CDR1 and CDR2 (germline): SGHRS, YFSETQ. The CDR3 length is 13 residues. For the CDR3, the DNA is TGCGCCAGCAGCTATACAGCGAATGAAAAACTGTTTTTT. It specifies CASSYTANEKLFF.

The chain combines TRBV5-1 with TRBJ2-2; 8 nucleotides align to TRBD1. V lost 0 bases and J lost 7; bases outside the gene matches: 11. The CDR3 sequence is 17 residues long. In germline, CDR1 is SGHRS, CDR2 YFSETQ. The DNA for the CDR3 is TGCGCCAGCAGCTTGGCAGGGGGCTTATACACCGTCGGGGAGCTGTTTTTT. This encodes CASSLAGGLYTVGELFF.

The chain recombines TRBV6-1 with TRBJ2-7; possible D gene TRBD2, 5 bases. The germline V and J ends were trimmed by 4 bases and 5 bases, with 21 bases remaining between them. Germline V gene lookup returns CDR1 MNHNS and CDR2 SASEGT. This CDR3 is built from 16 residues. The CDR3 DNA follows: TGTGCCAGCAGTGGGACGAGAGGGCTAAAACGGGACGAGCAGTACTTC. This gives the protein CASSGTRGLKRDEQYF.

This chain links TRBV12-3 or TRBV12-4 with TRBJ2-2; unclear D gene. The CDR3 sequence is 13 residues long. Trimming shortened V by 6 bases and J by 5 bases, and 10 bases separated the two germline ends. The DNA of the CDR3 is TGTGCCAGCAGACCTGCCTGGACCGGGGAGCTGTTTTTT. Its protein product is CASRPAWTGELFF.

This clone is a singleton in its sample. The chain carries TRBV7-2 and TRBJ1-1; D is unresolved. The CDR3 is 15 residues long. From germline, CDR1 is SGHTA and CDR2 FQGNSA. Trimming cost V 9 bases and J 0 bases, with 17 bases left between them. Here the CDR3 reads CASTKTPGLNTEAFF. In DNA, the CDR3 is TGTGCCAGTACCAAAACCCCAGGACTGAACACTGAAGCTTTCTTT.

The V call is TRBV3-1 (or the pseudogene TRBV3-2), the J call TRBJ1-2; D might be TRBD1 (5 bases). Germline CDR1 is LGHDT and CDR2 is YNNKEL (reference sequence). V was trimmed by 1 base and J by 5 bases, leaving 8 bases between them. The CDR3 contains 13 residues. Written as DNA, the CDR3 is TGTGCCAGCAGCCAAGGCACAGGATATGGCTACACCTTC. Its protein is CASSQGTGYGYTF.

This clone appeared a single time. The V and J genes are TRBV24-1 and TRBJ2-5; TRBD1 is a possible D gene (5 bases). CDR3 length: 12 amino acids. The V end lost 7 bases, the J end lost 5 bases, and 10 bases lay between the germline ends. Germline CDR1 is KGHDR and CDR2 is SFDVKD. The CDR3 nucleotides are TGTGCCACCAGGTGGGGCCGGGAGACCCAGTACTTC. Translated: CATRWGRETQYF.